The rows below give T cell receptor beta chains drawn from one sample of a study of human T cells and chemical hapten exposure. Each CDR3 protein is one row after TCRdb ran MiXCR on the RACE reads. The top ten clones hold 20% to 30% of a sample with approximately 43,000 distinct CDR3 sequences, 3.5% to 4% of them seen once. The specimen was whole blood, collected in connection with sensitization to the hapten diphenylcyclopropenone (DPC). The receptors come from a man between 45 and 60 years old with alopecia areata. Some clones in this sample may be carry-over from other donors' samples. The CDR3 runs from the conserved cysteine through the conserved F or W.

j_gene: TRBJ2-5; v_gene: TRBV20-1; CDR3aa: CSARGGRWGETQYF
j_gene: TRBJ2-2; v_gene: TRBV28; CDR3aa: CASSSPGGYTGELFF
j_gene: TRBJ1-5; v_gene: TRBV10-3; CDR3aa: CAVGQSGNQPQHF
j_gene: TRBJ1-5; v_gene: TRBV6-1; CDR3aa: CASTEGDWQPQHF
j_gene: TRBJ2-7; v_gene: TRBV10-2; CDR3aa: CASKWQGAYEQYF
j_gene: TRBJ2-3; v_gene: TRBV9; CDR3aa: CASSVDTGGTDTQYF
j_gene: TRBJ1-1; v_gene: TRBV29-1; CDR3aa: CSVVIYTEAFF
j_gene: TRBJ1-3; v_gene: TRBV6-1; CDR3aa: CASSTPHSGNTIYF
j_gene: TRBJ2-3; v_gene: TRBV5-1; CDR3aa: CASSLVLAGGADTQYF
j_gene: TRBJ2-2; v_gene: TRBV10-3; CDR3aa: CAIRSGQGGTGELFF
j_gene: TRBJ2-7; v_gene: TRBV6-2/TRBV6-3; CDR3aa: CASLTLSGGYEQYF
j_gene: TRBJ2-2; v_gene: TRBV7-9; CDR3aa: CASSLSWGRGRANTGELFF
j_gene: TRBJ2-3; v_gene: TRBV10-3; CDR3aa: CAISESLLSTDTQYF
j_gene: TRBJ1-2; v_gene: TRBV2; CDR3aa: CASSAGFLYGYTF
j_gene: TRBJ1-1; v_gene: TRBV20-1; CDR3aa: CSARDKGAHTEAFF
j_gene: TRBJ2-1; v_gene: TRBV28; CDR3aa: CASRPWDRGYNEQFF
j_gene: TRBJ2-5; v_gene: TRBV7-2; CDR3aa: CASSLGVRDPDLETQYF
j_gene: TRBJ1-1; v_gene: TRBV29-1; CDR3aa: CSAAGPSNTEAFF
j_gene: TRBJ2-3; v_gene: TRBV29-1; CDR3aa: CSVTGGTNRDTQYF
j_gene: TRBJ2-5; v_gene: TRBV4-1; CDR3aa: CASSQQVLAGTETQYF
j_gene: TRBJ2-7; v_gene: TRBV4-2; CDR3aa: CASSQDQPGGSEQYF
j_gene: TRBJ2-5; v_gene: TRBV6-2/TRBV6-3; CDR3aa: CASTNRDTRETQYF